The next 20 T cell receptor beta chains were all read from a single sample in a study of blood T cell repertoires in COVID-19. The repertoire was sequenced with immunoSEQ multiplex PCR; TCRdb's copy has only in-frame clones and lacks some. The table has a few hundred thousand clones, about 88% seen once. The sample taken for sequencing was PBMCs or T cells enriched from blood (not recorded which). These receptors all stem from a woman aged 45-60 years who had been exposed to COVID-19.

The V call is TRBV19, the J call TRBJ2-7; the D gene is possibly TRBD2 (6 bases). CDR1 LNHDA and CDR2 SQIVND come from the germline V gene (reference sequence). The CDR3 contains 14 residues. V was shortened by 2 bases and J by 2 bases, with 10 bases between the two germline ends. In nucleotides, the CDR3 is TGTGCCAGTAGTATAACGGGGGAAGCCTACGAGCAGTACTTC. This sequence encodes CASSITGEAYEQYF.

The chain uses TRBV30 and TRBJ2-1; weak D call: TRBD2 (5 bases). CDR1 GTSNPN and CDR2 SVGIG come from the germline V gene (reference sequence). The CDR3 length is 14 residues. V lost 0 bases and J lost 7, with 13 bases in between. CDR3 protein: CAWSVGRTGNEQFF. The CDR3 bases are TGTGCCTGGAGTGTAGGGCGGACTGGGAATGAGCAGTTCTTC.

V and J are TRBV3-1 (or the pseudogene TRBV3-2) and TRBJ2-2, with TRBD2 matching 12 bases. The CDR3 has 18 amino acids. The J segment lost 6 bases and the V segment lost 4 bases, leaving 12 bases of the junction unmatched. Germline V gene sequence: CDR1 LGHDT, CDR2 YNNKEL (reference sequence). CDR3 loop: CASSPHPPLAGGSGELFF. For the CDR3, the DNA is TGTGCCAGCAGCCCCCACCCCCCACTAGCGGGGGGCTCCGGGGAGCTGTTTTTT.

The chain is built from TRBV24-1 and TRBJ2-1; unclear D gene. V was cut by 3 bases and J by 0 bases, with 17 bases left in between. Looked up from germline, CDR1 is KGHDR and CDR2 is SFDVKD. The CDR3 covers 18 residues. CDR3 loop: CATSDPNAGLSSYNEQFF. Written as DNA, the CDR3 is TGTGCCACCAGTGATCCCAACGCCGGGTTATCCTCCTACAATGAGCAGTTCTTC.

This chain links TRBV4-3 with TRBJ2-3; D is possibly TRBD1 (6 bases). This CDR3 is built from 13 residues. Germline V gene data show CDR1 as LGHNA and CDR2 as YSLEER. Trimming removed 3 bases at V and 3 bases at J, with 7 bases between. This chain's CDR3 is CASSHGTTDTQYF. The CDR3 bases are TGCGCCAGCAGCCACGGGACAACAGATACGCAGTATTTT.

CDR3 nucleotides: TGTGCTAGTGGTCCTAGGACGGGGACAGTCGAGCAGTACTTC. Residues: CASGPRTGTVEQYF. The chain uses TRBV12-5 and TRBJ2-7; 7 nucleotides line up with TRBD1. The CDR3 runs to 14 residues. CDR1 is LGHNT and CDR2 is FRNRAP in the germline V gene. The junction had 10 bases not matched to a gene; V was cut back by 5 bases and J by 6 bases.

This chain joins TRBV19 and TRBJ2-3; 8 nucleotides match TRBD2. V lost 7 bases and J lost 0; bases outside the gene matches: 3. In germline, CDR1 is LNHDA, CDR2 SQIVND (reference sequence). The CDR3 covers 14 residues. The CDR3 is CASTPGGSTDTQYF. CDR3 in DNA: TGTGCCAGTACCCCGGGGGGGAGCACAGATACGCAGTATTTT. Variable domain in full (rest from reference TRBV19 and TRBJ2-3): DGGITQSPKYLFRKEGQNVTLSCEQNLNHDAMYWYRQDPGQGLRLIYYSQIVNDFQKGDIAEGYSVSREKKESFPLTVTSAQKNPTAFYLCASTPGGSTDTQYFGPGTRLTVL.

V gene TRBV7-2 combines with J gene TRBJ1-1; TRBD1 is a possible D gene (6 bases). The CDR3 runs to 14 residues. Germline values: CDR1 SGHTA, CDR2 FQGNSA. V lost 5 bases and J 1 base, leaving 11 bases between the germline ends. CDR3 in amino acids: CASSLGQPNTEAFF. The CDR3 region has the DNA TGTGCCAGCAGCCTCGGACAGCCGAACACTGAAGCTTTCTTT. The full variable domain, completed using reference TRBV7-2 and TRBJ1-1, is GAGVSQSPSNKVTEKGKDVELRCDPISGHTALYWYRQSLGQGLEFLIYFQGNSAPDKSGLPSDRFSAERTGGSVSTLTIQRTQQEDSAVYLCASSLGQPNTEAFFGQGTRLTVV.

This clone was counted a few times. This CDR3 reads CASSYFRGGYTF. As DNA, the CDR3 is TGTGCCAGCAGTTACTTTCGGGGGGGCTACACCTTC. V usage is TRBV6-5 and J usage is TRBJ1-2; the D gene is possibly TRBD1 (5 bases). This CDR3 region has 12 residues. Germline CDR1 MNHEY, CDR2 SVGAGI. The germline V and J ends were trimmed by 1 base and 8 bases, with 8 bases remaining between them.

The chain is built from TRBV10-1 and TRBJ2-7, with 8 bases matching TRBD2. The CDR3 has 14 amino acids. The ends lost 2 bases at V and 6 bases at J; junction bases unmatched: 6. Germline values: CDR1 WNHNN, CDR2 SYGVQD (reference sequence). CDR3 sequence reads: CASSEGTRPSEQYF. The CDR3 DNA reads TGCGCCAGCAGTGAGGGGACTAGACCCTCCGAGCAGTACTTC.

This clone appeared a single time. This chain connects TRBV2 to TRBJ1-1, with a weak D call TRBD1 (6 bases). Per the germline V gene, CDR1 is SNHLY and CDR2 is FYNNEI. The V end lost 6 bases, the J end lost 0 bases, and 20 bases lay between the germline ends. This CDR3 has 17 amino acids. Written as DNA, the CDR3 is TGTGCCAGCAGGGGGGTTTTAGGACAGCCGATGAACACTGAAGCTTTCTTT. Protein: CASRGVLGQPMNTEAFF. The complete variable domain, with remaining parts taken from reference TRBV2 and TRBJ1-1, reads EPEVTQTPSHQVTQMGQEVILRCVPISNHLYFYWYRQILGQKVEFLVSFYNNEISEKSEIFDDQFSVERPDGSNFTLKIRSTKLEDSAMYFCASRGVLGQPMNTEAFFGQGTRLTVV.

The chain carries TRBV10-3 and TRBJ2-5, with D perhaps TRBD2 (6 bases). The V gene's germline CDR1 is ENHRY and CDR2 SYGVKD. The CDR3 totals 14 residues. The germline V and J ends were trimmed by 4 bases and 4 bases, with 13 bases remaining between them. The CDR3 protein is CAISASQEGETQYF. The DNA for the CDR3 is TGTGCCATCAGTGCGTCTCAGGAGGGAGAGACCCAGTACTTC.

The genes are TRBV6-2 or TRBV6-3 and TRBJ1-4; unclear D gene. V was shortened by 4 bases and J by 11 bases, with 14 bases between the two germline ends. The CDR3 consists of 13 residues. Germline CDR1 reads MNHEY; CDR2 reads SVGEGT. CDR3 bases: TGTGCCAGCAGTTTTCGGGCGGACTCTAAACTGTTTTTT. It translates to CASSFRADSKLFF.

The CDR3 bases are TGTGCCAGCCAGGGACAGACTGTCTACGAGCAGTACTTC. As protein: CASQGQTVYEQYF. The rearrangement links TRBV2 to TRBJ2-7; 7 nucleotides align to TRBD1. The CDR3 length is 13 residues. Germline V gene lookup returns CDR1 SNHLY and CDR2 FYNNEI. The ends lost 8 bases at V and 3 bases at J; junction bases unmatched: 7.

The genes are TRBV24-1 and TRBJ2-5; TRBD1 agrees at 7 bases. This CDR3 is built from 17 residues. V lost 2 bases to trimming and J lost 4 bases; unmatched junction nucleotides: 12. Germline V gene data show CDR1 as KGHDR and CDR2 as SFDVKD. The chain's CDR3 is CATSDSRRQGRGETQYF. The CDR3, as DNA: TGTGCCACCAGTGATTCCCGCCGACAGGGAAGGGGAGAGACCCAGTACTTC.

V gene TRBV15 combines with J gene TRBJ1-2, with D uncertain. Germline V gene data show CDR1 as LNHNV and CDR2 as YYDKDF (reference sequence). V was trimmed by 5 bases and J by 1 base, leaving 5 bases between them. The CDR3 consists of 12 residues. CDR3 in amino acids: CATSGHNYGYTF. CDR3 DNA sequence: TGTGCCACCAGCGGCCATAACTATGGCTACACCTTC. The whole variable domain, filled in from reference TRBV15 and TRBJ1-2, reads DAMVIQNPRYQVTQFGKPVTLSCSQTLNHNVMYWYQQKSSQAPKLLFHYYDKDFNNEADTPDNFQSRRPNTSFCFLDIRSPGLGDTAMYLCATSGHNYGYTFGSGTRLTVV.

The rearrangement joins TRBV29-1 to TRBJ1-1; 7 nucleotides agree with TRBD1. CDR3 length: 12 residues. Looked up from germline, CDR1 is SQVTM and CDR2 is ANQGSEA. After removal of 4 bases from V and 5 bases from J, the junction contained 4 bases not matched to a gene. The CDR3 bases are TGCAGCGTTGGCCACAGGGGAACTGAAGCTTTCTTT. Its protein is CSVGHRGTEAFF.

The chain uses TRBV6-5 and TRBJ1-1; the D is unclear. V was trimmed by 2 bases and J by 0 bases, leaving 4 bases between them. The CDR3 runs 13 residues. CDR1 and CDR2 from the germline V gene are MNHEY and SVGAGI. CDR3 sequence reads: CASSYAMNTEAFF. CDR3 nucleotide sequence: TGTGCCAGCAGTTACGCGATGAACACTGAAGCTTTCTTT.

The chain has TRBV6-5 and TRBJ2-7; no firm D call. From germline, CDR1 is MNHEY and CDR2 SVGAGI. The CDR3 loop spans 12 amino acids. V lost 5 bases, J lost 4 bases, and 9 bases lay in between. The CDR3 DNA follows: TGTGCCAGCAGTCCCTTTCCTTACGAGCAGTACTTC. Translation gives CASSPFPYEQYF.

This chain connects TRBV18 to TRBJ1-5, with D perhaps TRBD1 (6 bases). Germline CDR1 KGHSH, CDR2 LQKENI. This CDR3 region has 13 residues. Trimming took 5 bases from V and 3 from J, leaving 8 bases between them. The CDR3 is CASSEGVNQPQHF. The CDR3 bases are TGTGCCAGCTCAGAGGGGGTCAATCAGCCCCAGCATTTT.